This T cell receptor (beta chain) was identified in a study of cytomegalovirus exposure and HLA in healthy donors. General study points: CMV serostatus was the only recorded immune exposure for donors. Earlier findings revealed that most TCR beta V segments proved productive either about 87% or about 30% of the time.

Trimming stripped 4 bases from V and 4 bases from J, with 20 bases between. The CDR3 runs to 16 residues. Germline V CDR1 and CDR2: GTSNPN, SVGIG (reference sequence). This clone was seen only a few times. Its antigen is unidentified. Researchers ran the PCR with 60 Vbeta and 13 Jbeta primers. The protocol was immunoSEQ multiplex PCR, while the TCRdb copy is restricted to in-frame clones and leaves out a portion. This sample has about 120,000 clones; 15% occur once, and the top ten carry 1.9%. The TCR comes from a woman under 30 in good health and CMV-seronegative. The source material was PBMCs. The chain employs TRBV30 and TRBJ1-3, with D possibly being TRBD1 (5 bases). The CDR3: CAWTFRRGTRGNTIYF. The CDR3 DNA is TGTGCCTGGACCTTCCGTCGCGGGACTCGGGGAAACACCATATATTTT.